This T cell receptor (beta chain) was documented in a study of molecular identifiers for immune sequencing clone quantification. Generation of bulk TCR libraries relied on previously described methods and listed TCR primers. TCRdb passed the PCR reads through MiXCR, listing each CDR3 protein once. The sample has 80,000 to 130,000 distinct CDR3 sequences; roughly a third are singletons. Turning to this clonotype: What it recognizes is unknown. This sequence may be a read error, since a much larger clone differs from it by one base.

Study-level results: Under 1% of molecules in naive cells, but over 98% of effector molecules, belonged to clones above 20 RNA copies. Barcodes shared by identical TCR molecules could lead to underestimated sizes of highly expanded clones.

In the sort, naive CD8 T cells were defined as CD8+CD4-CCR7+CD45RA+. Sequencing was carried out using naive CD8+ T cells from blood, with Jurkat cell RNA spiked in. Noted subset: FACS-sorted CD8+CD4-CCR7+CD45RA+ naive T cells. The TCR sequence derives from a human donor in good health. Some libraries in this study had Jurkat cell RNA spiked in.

The CDR3 loop reads CACSSRDNEQFF. In DNA form, the CDR3 reads TGTGCCTGCAGCTCCCGGGACAATGAGCAGTTCTTC. The chain carries TRBV7-2 and TRBJ2-1, with no clear D. The germline V gene has CDR1 SGHTA and CDR2 FQGNSA. The CDR3 is made up of 12 amino acids.